The 25 T cell receptor beta chains in this list originate from one sample, sequenced in a study of CD8+CD57+ T cells in acquired aplastic anemia. TCR beta VDJ and CDR3 profiles were obtained from a genomic DNA template. TCRdb analysed the reads with MiXCR anew, one entry per CDR3 protein. The sample holds 250,000 to 350,000 distinct CDR3 sequences, approximately 60% seen once. It was patients with CD8+CD57+ cell expansion by flow cytometry who were chosen for sequencing. Source material: sorted CD4+, CD8+, or CD8+CD57+ T cells (not recorded which) from PBMCs. These receptors were collected from a human donor with aplastic anemia.

The gene calls are TRBV24-1 and TRBJ1-2; no firm D call. There are 11 residues in the CDR3. The germline V gene encodes CDR1 KGHDR and CDR2 SFDVKD. Trimming stripped 5 bases from V and 2 bases from J, with 2 bases between. CDR3 DNA sequence: TGTGCCACCAGTGGGAACTATGGCTACACCTTC. Residues: CATSGNYGYTF.

A remark on this clonotype: Relative to the germline gene, one junction end is altered; a read error may explain this. The chain has TRBV7-6 and TRBJ2-7; tentatively, D is TRBD1 or TRBD2 (5 bases each). Germline assignment: CDR1 SGHVS and CDR2 FNYEAQ. This CDR3 has 15 residues. CDR3 in amino acids: CTSSQGDGDSYEQYF. CDR3 in DNA: TGTACCAGCAGCCAAGGGGACGGAGACTCCTACGAGCAGTACTTC.

The CDR3 nucleotides are TGCAGTGCTAGAGACCGGGCCTTCCCGAATTCACCCCTCCACTTT. It codes for CSARDRAFPNSPLHF. This rearrangement joins TRBV20-1 to TRBJ1-6; D is ambiguous. Trimming removed 0 bases from V and 7 bases from J, with 13 bases in between. In germline, CDR1 is DFQATT, CDR2 SNEGSKA (reference sequence). This CDR3 spans 15 amino acids.

This clonotype was observed a single time. Here the CDR3 reads CSARGDSLAGATDTQYF. The CDR3, as DNA: TGCAGTGCTAGAGGGGACTCACTAGCGGGAGCCACAGATACGCAGTATTTT. The rearrangement joins TRBV20-1 to TRBJ2-3; the match to TRBD2 covers 11 bases. The CDR3 has 17 amino acids. Germline values: CDR1 DFQATT, CDR2 SNEGSKA (reference sequence). Trimming at V came to 1 base and at J to 2 bases, leaving 8 bases not matched to a gene.

The chain combines TRBV4-1 with TRBJ2-7, with 10 bases that match TRBD2. The CDR3 consists of 17 residues. The V and J ends lost 4 bases and 0 bases, in that order; junction bases with no gene match: 9. Germline CDR1 and CDR2: MGHRA and YSYEKL. The CDR3 nucleotides read TGCGCCAGCAGCCGGGCTGGACTAGCGGTAAACTCCTACGAGCAGTACTTC. Protein sequence: CASSRAGLAVNSYEQYF.

This chain connects TRBV7-6 to TRBJ2-1; 13 bases map to TRBD2. Germline trimming cut 6 bases from V and 6 bases from J; bases unmatched to any gene: 8. Germline assignment: CDR1 SGHVS and CDR2 FNYEAQ. This CDR3 contains 16 residues. The CDR3 reads CASSTTSGRAPNEQFF. The CDR3 DNA follows: TGTGCCAGCAGTACAACTAGCGGGAGGGCACCCAATGAGCAGTTCTTC.

The J gene is TRBJ1-1, the V gene TRBV9; D possibly corresponds to TRBD1 (5 bases). Deletions cut 1 base from V and 4 bases from J, with 14 bases between. Germline CDR1 is SGDLS and CDR2 is YYNGEE. The CDR3 extends over 15 amino acids. CDR3 in amino acids: CASSVRWGGVTEAFF. CDR3 coding DNA: TGTGCCAGCAGCGTAAGATGGGGGGGGGTCACTGAAGCTTTCTTT.

With respect to this clonotype: A read error may account for a junction end that differs from germline. The gene calls are TRBV12-3 or TRBV12-4 and TRBJ2-7; 12 bases fit TRBD2. This CDR3 region has 22 residues. CDR3 protein: CASSLIPGRITSGGFSSYGQYF. The DNA for the CDR3 is TGTGCCAGCAGTCTCATCCCGGGACGGATCACTAGCGGGGGGTTTAGCTCCTACGGGCAGTACTTC.

The chain is built from TRBV20-1 and TRBJ2-7; D may be TRBD1 (6 bases). This CDR3 is built from 12 residues. Germline CDR1 reads DFQATT; CDR2 reads SNEGSKA (reference sequence). V shed 6 bases and J shed 2 bases, with 11 bases lying between them. The CDR3 nucleotides read TGCAGTGCAAGGGACAAAGCCTACGAGCAGTACTTC. Its translation: CSARDKAYEQYF.

This clonotype showed up many times. The genes are TRBV20-1 and TRBJ2-1; TRBD2 is a possible D gene (5 bases). The CDR3 consists of 17 residues. From germline, CDR1 is DFQATT and CDR2 SNEGSKA (reference sequence). V lost 3 bases and J lost 0, with 18 bases in between. The CDR3 reads CSASSGLDSRSYNEQFF. The CDR3 bases are TGCAGTGCTAGCTCTGGGTTGGACTCGCGCTCCTACAATGAGCAGTTCTTC.

The table lists this clonotype with many counts. The J gene is TRBJ1-2, the V gene TRBV6-2 or TRBV6-3; tentative D call: TRBD1 (5 bases). V shed 5 bases and J shed 4 bases, with 11 bases lying between them. Germline V lookup: CDR1 MNHEY, CDR2 SVGEGT. The CDR3 runs 13 residues. In DNA form, the CDR3 reads TGTGCCAGCAGTCCCGGGGCTGCCTATGGCTACACCTTC. This translates into CASSPGAAYGYTF.

This clonotype was picked up one time. The chain employs TRBV10-1 and TRBJ2-7, with TRBD2 matching 9 bases. V shed 6 bases and J 3 bases; nucleotides not matched to a gene: 9. CDR1 is WNHNN, CDR2 SYGVQD, per germline (reference sequence). This CDR3 comprises 15 residues. For the CDR3, the DNA is TGCGCCAGCAGCCCTCAACTAGCGGGTGGCTACGAGCAGTACTTC. Amino acids: CASSPQLAGGYEQYF.

This clonotype has at least ten counts. The chain carries TRBV2 and TRBJ1-6; a weak D match, TRBD1 (6 bases). The CDR3 has 14 residues. V lost 4 bases, J lost 6 bases, and 10 bases lay in between. Germline values: CDR1 SNHLY, CDR2 FYNNEI. The CDR3 here is CASSVNRVNSPLHF. CDR3 sequence (DNA): TGTGCCAGCAGTGTAAACAGGGTTAATTCACCCCTCCACTTT.

This clonotype was seen only a few times. This sequence joins TRBV7-2 and TRBJ2-5; D may be TRBD1 or TRBD2 (5 bases each). The germline V gene encodes CDR1 SGHTA and CDR2 FQGNSA. Trimming stripped 4 bases from V and 2 bases from J, with 14 bases between. CDR3 length: 15 amino acids. The CDR3 DNA reads as TGTGCCAGCAGCTGGAAACCGGGACCTCAAGAGACCCAGTACTTC. Residues: CASSWKPGPQETQYF.

This chain uses TRBV20-1 with TRBJ2-5, with D possibly matching TRBD2 (5 bases). The germline V gene has CDR1 DFQATT and CDR2 SNEGSKA (reference sequence). Trimming took off 6 bases at V and 4 bases at J, with 12 bases between the two ends. The CDR3 is 12 amino acids. CDR3 coding DNA: TGCAGTGCAGATGGGAGACGAGAGACCCAGTACTTC. It encodes CSADGRRETQYF.

This clonotype was recorded only once. The rearrangement joins TRBV7-6 to TRBJ2-1, with 8 bases fitting TRBD2. Germline V gene sequence: CDR1 SGHVS, CDR2 FNYEAQ. J was trimmed by 3 bases and V by 5 bases; bases with no gene match: 15. The CDR3 is made up of 18 amino acids. CDR3 sequence reads: CASSLRWGLEGDYNEQFF. The CDR3 nucleotides read TGTGCCAGCAGCCTACGCTGGGGACTAGAGGGGGACTACAATGAGCAGTTCTTC.

As DNA, the CDR3 is TGTGCCACCAGACTAGCGGGGGGTTACAATGAGCAGTTCTTC. It yields the protein CATRLAGGYNEQFF. This chain uses TRBV19 with TRBJ2-1, with 13 bases identical to TRBD2. Germline values: CDR1 LNHDA, CDR2 SQIVND (reference sequence). The CDR3 loop spans 14 amino acids. V lost 10 bases to trimming and J lost 4 bases; unmatched junction nucleotides: 4. The full variable domain, rest sourced from reference TRBV19 and TRBJ2-1, is DGGITQSPKYLFRKEGQNVTLSCEQNLNHDAMYWYRQDPGQGLRLIYYSQIVNDFQKGDIAEGYSVSREKKESFPLTVTSAQKNPTAFYLCATRLAGGYNEQFFGPGTRLTVL.

J is TRBJ1-1 and V is TRBV2, with 8 bases fitting TRBD1. The germline gives CDR1 SNHLY, CDR2 FYNNEI. The CDR3 extends over 12 amino acids. Trimming removed 10 bases from V and 5 bases from J; junction bases left unmatched: 6. CDR3 DNA: TGTGCCACCCCGGACAGGGTAACTGAAGCTTTCTTT. It translates to CATPDRVTEAFF.

This sequence joins TRBV19 and TRBJ2-5; TRBD1 or TRBD2 may be the D gene (5 bases each). The CDR3 consists of 13 residues. Germline CDR1 LNHDA, CDR2 SQIVND (reference sequence). V dropped 5 bases and J dropped 5 bases, with 12 bases sitting between them. CDR3 DNA: TGTGCCAGTAGTGCTTATTGGGGGGAGACCCAGTACTTC. Translation gives CASSAYWGETQYF.

Turning to this clonotype: Its ends do not fully match the called genes, so a read error is possible. V gene TRBV7-8 combines with J gene TRBJ1-1, with D possibly being TRBD1 (5 bases). Germline lookup yields CDR1 SGHVS and CDR2 FQNEAQ. The CDR3 is 13 amino acids. CDR3 in amino acids: CASSSGTSSEAFF. The CDR3 nucleotides are TGTGCCAGCAGTTCCGGGACCTCCTCTGAGGCTTTCTTT.

The chain uses TRBV10-3 and TRBJ2-7; D gene unclear. Trimming pared 10 bases from V and 0 bases from J, leaving 13 bases between. This CDR3 contains 13 residues. Germline-derived CDR1 and CDR2 are ENHRY and SYGVKD. The CDR3 nucleotides read TGTGCCAGCACGATGGAGAGCTCCTACGAGCAGTACTTC. Translating gives CASTMESSYEQYF.

This clonotype was counted at least ten times. The CDR3 nucleotides read TGTGCCATCCGAGGCGGTGCCTCTGGAAACACCATATATTTT. It encodes CAIRGGASGNTIYF. The rearrangement uses TRBV10-3 and TRBJ1-3, with no clear D. CDR1 is ENHRY and CDR2 is SYGVKD in the germline V gene. V was clipped by 8 bases and J by 0 bases, with 11 bases between them. CDR3 length equals 14 residues.

The chain joins TRBV10-3 to TRBJ2-6; possibly TRBD1 for D (6 bases). Germline lookup yields CDR1 ENHRY and CDR2 SYGVKD. The V end was cut by 8 bases, the J end by 8 bases, with 10 bases between. CDR3 length: 12 amino acids. DNA of the CDR3: TGTGCCATCGGGACATCGTCCAACGTCCTGACTTTC. Translation: CAIGTSSNVLTF.

This clonotype was detected only once. The chain has TRBV2 and TRBJ2-5; D call uncertain. This CDR3 is built from 12 residues. V lost 0 bases and J lost 6, with 5 bases in between. Germline V gene data show CDR1 as SNHLY and CDR2 as FYNNEI. CDR3 residues: CASSEAHKTQYF. CDR3 nucleotide sequence: TGTGCCAGCAGTGAAGCGCATAAGACCCAGTACTTC.

In its sample, this clonotype was seen once. The rearrangement links TRBV19 to TRBJ1-5; D not resolved. The CDR3 runs to 15 residues. CDR1 is LNHDA, CDR2 SQIVND, per germline (reference sequence). Trimming shortened V by 3 bases and J by 4 bases, and 13 bases separated the two germline ends. The CDR3 protein is CASSIPGRGNQPQHF. DNA of the CDR3: TGTGCCAGTAGTATCCCCGGACGAGGGAATCAGCCCCAGCATTTT.